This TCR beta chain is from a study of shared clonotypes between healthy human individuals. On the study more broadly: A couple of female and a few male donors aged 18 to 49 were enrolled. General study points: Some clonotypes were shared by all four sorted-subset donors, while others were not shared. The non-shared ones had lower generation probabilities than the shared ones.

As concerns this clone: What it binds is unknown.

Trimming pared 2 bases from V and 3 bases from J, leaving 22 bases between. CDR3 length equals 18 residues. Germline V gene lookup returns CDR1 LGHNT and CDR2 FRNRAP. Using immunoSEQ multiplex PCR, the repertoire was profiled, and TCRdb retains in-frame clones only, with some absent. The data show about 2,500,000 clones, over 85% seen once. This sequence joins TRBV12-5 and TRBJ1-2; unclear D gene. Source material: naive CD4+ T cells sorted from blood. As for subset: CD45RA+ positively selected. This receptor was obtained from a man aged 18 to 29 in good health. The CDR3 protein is CASGLTPTETTPYYGYTF. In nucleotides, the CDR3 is TGTGCTAGTGGTTTGACGCCGACCGAGACTACGCCCTACTATGGCTACACCTTC. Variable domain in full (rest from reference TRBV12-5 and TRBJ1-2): DARVTQTPRHKVTEMGQEVTMRCQPILGHNTVFWYRQTMMQGLELLAYFRNRAPLDDSGMPKDRFSAEMPDATLATLKIQPSEPRDSAVYFCASGLTPTETTPYYGYTFGSGTRLTVV.